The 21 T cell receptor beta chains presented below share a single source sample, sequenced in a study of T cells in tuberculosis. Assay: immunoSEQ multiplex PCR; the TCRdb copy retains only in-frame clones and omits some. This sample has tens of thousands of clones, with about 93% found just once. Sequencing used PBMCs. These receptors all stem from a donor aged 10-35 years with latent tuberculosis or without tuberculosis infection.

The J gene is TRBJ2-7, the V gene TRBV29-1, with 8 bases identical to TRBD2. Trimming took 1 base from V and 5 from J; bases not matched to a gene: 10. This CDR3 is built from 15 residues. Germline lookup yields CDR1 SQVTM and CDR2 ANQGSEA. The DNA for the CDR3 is TGCAGCGTTGAAGCGGGAGGGCCCCTAAGGAACGAGCAGTACTTC. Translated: CSVEAGGPLRNEQYF.

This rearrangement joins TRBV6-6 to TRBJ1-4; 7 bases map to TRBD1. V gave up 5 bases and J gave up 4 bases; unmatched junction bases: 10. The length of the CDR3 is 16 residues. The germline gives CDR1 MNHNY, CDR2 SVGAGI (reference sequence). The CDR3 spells CASSPGQETINEKLFF. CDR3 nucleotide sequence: TGTGCCAGCAGTCCCGGACAGGAGACAATTAATGAAAAACTGTTTTTT.

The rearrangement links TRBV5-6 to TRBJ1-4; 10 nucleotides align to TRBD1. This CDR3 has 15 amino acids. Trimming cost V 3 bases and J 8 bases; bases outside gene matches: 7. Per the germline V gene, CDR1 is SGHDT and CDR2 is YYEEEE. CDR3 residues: CASSSMGTGVEKLFF. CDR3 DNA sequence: TGTGCCAGCAGCTCGATGGGGACAGGGGTAGAAAAACTGTTTTTT.

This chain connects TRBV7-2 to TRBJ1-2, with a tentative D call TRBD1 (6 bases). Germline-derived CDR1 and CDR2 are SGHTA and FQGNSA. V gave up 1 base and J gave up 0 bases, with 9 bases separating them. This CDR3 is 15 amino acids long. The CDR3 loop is CASSLVTGPNYGYTF. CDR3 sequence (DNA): TGTGCCAGCAGCTTAGTTACAGGGCCTAACTATGGCTACACCTTC.

CDR3 bases: TGTGCCAGTAGTAAGGCAGCGCGTCAGCCCCAGCATTTT. This translates into CASSKAARQPQHF. This chain connects TRBV19 to TRBJ1-5; no firm D call. This CDR3 region has 13 residues. V lost 4 bases and J 6 bases, leaving 10 bases between the germline ends. Per germline, CDR1 LNHDA and CDR2 SQIVND (reference sequence).

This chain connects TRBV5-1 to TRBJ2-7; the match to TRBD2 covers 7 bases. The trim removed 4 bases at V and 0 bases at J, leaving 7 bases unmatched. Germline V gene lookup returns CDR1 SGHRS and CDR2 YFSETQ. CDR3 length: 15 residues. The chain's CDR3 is CASSRGDLSSYEQYF. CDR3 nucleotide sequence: TGCGCCAGCAGCCGGGGGGATCTAAGCTCCTACGAGCAGTACTTC.

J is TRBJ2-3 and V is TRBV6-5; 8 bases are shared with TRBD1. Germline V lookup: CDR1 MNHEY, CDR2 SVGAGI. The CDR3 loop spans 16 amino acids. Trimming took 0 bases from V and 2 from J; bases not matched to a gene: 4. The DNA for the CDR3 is TGTGCCAGCAGTTACTCGGAGACAGGGGTCACAGATACGCAGTATTTT. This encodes CASSYSETGVTDTQYF.

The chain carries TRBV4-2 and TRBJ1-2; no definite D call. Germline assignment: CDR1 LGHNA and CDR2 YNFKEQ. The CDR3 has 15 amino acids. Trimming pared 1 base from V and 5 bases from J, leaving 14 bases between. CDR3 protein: CASSQGVGREYGYTF. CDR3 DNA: TGTGCCAGCAGCCAAGGAGTCGGAAGGGAGTATGGCTACACCTTC.

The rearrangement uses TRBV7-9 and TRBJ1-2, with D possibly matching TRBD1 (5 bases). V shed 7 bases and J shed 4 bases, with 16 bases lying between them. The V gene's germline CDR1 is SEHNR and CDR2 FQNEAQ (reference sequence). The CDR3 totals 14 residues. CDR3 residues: CASNRRGEGYGYTF. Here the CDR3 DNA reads TGTGCCAGCAACAGGAGAGGGGAGGGCTATGGCTACACCTTC.

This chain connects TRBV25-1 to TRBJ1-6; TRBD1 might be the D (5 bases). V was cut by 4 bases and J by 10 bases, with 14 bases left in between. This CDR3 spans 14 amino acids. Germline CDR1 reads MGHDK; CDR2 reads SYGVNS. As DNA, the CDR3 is TGTGCCAGCAGTGTCCAGGGTTTGCGCTCACCCCTCCACTTT. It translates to CASSVQGLRSPLHF.

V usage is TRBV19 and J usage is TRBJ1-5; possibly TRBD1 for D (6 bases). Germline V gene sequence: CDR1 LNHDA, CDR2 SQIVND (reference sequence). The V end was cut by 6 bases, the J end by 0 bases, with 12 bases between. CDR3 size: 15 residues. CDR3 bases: TGTGCCAGTAGAGGACAGTACTATAGCAATCAGCCCCAGCATTTT. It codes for CASRGQYYSNQPQHF. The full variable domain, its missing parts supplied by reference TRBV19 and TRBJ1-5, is DGGITQSPKYLFRKEGQNVTLSCEQNLNHDAMYWYRQDPGQGLRLIYYSQIVNDFQKGDIAEGYSVSREKKESFPLTVTSAQKNPTAFYLCASRGQYYSNQPQHFGDGTRLSIL.

Here the CDR3 reads CASSEGQAYGYTF. The CDR3 nucleotides are TGTGCCAGCAGTGAAGGACAGGCCTATGGCTACACCTTC. J is TRBJ1-2 and V is TRBV2, with D tentatively TRBD1 (6 bases). The CDR3 spans 13 residues. Germline loops: CDR1 SNHLY, CDR2 FYNNEI. Trimming pared 1 base from V and 4 bases from J, leaving 7 bases between.

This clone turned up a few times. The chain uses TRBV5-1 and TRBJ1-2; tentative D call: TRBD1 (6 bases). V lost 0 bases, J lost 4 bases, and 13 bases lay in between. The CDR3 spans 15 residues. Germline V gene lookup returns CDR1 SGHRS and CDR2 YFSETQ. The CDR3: CASSLATGIGYGYTF. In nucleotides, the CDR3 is TGCGCCAGCAGCTTGGCGACAGGTATAGGCTATGGCTACACCTTC.

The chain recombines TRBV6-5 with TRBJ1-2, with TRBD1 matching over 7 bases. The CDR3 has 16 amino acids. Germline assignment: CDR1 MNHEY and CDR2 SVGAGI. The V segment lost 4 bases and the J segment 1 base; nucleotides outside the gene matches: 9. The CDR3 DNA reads TGTGCCAGCAGTTCGACCAGACAGGGATTTAACTATGGCTACACCTTC. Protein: CASSSTRQGFNYGYTF.

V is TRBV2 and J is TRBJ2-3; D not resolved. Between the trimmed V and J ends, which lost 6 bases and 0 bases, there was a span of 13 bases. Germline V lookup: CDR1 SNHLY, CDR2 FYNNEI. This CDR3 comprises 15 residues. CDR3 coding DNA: TGTGCCAGCAGAAAAGGAGAAGTTAGCACAGATACGCAGTATTTT. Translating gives CASRKGEVSTDTQYF.

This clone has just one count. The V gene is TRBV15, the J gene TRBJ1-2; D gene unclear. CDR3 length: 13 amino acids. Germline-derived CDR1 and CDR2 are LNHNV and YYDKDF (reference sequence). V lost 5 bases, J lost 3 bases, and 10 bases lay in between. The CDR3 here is CATSSGLDYGYTF. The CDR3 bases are TGTGCCACCAGCTCTGGCCTAGACTATGGCTACACCTTC.

The CDR3 sequence is CAISPERVSEAFF. As DNA, the CDR3 is TGTGCCATCAGCCCGGAGAGAGTTAGTGAAGCTTTCTTT. The rearrangement uses TRBV10-3 and TRBJ1-1; D not certain. The CDR3 is 13 amino acids. V was cut by 6 bases and J by 7 bases, with 15 bases left in between. The germline V gene has CDR1 ENHRY and CDR2 SYGVKD.

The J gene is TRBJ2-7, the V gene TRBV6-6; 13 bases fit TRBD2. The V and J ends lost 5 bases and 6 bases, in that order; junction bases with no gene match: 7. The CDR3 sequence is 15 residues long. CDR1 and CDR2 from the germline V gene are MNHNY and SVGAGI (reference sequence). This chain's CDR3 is CASSPELAGGIEQYF. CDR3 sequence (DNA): TGTGCCAGCAGTCCCGAACTAGCGGGGGGGATCGAGCAGTACTTC.

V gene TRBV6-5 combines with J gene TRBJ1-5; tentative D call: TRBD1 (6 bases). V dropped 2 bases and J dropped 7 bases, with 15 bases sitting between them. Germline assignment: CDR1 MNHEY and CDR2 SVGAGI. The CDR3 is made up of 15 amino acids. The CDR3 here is CASSYETGIGQPQHF. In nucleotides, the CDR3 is TGTGCCAGCAGTTACGAAACAGGGATCGGGCAGCCCCAGCATTTT.

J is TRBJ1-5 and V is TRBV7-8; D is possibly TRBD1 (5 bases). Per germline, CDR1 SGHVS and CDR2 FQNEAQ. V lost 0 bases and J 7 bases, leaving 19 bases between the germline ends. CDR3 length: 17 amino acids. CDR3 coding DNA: TGTGCCAGCAGCTTAGCGGGGGGGACCTCTTTCTCCCAGCCCCAGCATTTT. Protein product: CASSLAGGTSFSQPQHF. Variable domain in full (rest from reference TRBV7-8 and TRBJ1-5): GAGVSQSPRYKVAKRGQDVALRCDPISGHVSLFWYQQALGQGPEFLTYFQNEAQLDKSGLPSDRFFAERPEGSVSTLKIQRTQQEDSAVYLCASSLAGGTSFSQPQHFGDGTRLSIL.

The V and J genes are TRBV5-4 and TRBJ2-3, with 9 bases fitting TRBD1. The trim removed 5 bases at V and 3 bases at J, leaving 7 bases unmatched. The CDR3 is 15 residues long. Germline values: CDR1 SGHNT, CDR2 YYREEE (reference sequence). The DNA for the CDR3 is TGTGCCAGCAGGGGACAGGGTTGGGGGACAGATACGCAGTATTTT. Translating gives CASRGQGWGTDTQYF.